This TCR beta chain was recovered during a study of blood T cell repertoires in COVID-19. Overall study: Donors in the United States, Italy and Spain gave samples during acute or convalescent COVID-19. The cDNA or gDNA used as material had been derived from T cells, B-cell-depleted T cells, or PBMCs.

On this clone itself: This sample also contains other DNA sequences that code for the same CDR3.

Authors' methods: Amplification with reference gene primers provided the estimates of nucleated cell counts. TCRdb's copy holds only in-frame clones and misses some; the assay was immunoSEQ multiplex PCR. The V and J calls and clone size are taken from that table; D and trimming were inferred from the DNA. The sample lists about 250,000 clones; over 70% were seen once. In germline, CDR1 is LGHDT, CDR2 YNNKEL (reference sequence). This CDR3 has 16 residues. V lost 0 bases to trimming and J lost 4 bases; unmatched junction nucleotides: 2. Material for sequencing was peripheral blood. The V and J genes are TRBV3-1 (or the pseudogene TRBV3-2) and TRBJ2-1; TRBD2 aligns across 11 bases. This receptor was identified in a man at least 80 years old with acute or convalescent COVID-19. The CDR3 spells CASSQDPSGGYNEQFF. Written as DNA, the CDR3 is TGTGCCAGCAGCCAAGATCCTAGCGGGGGGTACAATGAGCAGTTCTTC.